What follows are 13 T cell receptor beta chains derived from one specimen sequenced in a study of blood T cell repertoires in COVID-19. The assay was immunoSEQ multiplex PCR, and TCRdb's table has in-frame clones only and misses some. The table has about 350,000 clones, 88% seen once. Sequencing was performed on PBMCs or T cells enriched from blood (not recorded which). These receptors all stem from a woman in her twenties or thirties who had been exposed to COVID-19.

This rearrangement joins TRBV5-4 to TRBJ2-7; a weak D match, TRBD2 (6 bases). The ends were cut back, 0 bases at V and 2 bases at J, with 12 bases in the middle. This CDR3 comprises 15 residues. Per germline, CDR1 SGHNT and CDR2 YYREEE (reference sequence). The CDR3 nucleotides are TGTGCCAGCAGCTTGGGGAGGGTCTACCCCTACGAGCAGTACTTC. It encodes CASSLGRVYPYEQYF.

This chain joins TRBV5-6 and TRBJ2-1; 10 bases agree with TRBD2. Germline CDR1 SGHDT, CDR2 YYEEEE. Unmatched junction bases numbered 6, after V lost 5 bases and J lost 4 bases. The CDR3 is made up of 15 amino acids. The CDR3, as DNA: TGTGCCAGCAGGGGAGGACTAGCGGTATACAATGAGCAGTTCTTC. Amino acids: CASRGGLAVYNEQFF.

J is TRBJ1-2 and V is TRBV24-1; 8 bases fit TRBD1. The germline V gene encodes CDR1 KGHDR and CDR2 SFDVKD. Trimming cost V 3 bases and J 8 bases; bases outside gene matches: 10. This CDR3 contains 15 residues. The CDR3 loop is CATSDPGQAVLGYTF. CDR3 nucleotide sequence: TGTGCCACCAGTGATCCGGGACAGGCGGTTTTGGGCTACACCTTC.

This chain uses TRBV6-5 with TRBJ1-5; D is perhaps TRBD1 (5 bases). V lost 6 bases to trimming and J lost 4 bases, with 16 bases between them. CDR1 is MNHEY, CDR2 SVGAGI, per germline. CDR3 length: 15 residues. CDR3 protein: CASRLTLRGNQPQHF. The CDR3, as DNA: TGTGCCAGCAGACTGACACTCCGGGGGAATCAGCCCCAGCATTTT.

V is TRBV7-6 and J is TRBJ1-1; D is possibly TRBD1 (6 bases). The CDR3 contains 15 residues. Germline assignment: CDR1 SGHVS and CDR2 FNYEAQ. In DNA form, the CDR3 reads TGTGCGGGAACAGGGATGAGTTTAGAGGGAACTGAAGCTTTCTTT. Encoded protein: CAGTGMSLEGTEAFF.

The gene calls are TRBV19 and TRBJ2-6; perhaps TRBD2 as D (5 bases). Germline-derived CDR1 and CDR2 are LNHDA and SQIVND (reference sequence). The CDR3 is 17 residues long. The V and J ends lost 3 bases and 4 bases respectively, with 16 bases between them. CDR3 sequence (DNA): TGTGCCAGTAGTATTGGGAGTATGGCGACCGGGGCCAACGTCCTGACTTTC. It yields the protein CASSIGSMATGANVLTF.

V gene TRBV3-1 (or the pseudogene TRBV3-2) combines with J gene TRBJ2-1, with 7 bases identical to TRBD2. Germline-derived CDR1 and CDR2 are LGHDT and YNNKEL (reference sequence). After removal of 2 bases from V and 15 bases from J, the junction contained 7 bases not matched to a gene. CDR3 length equals 12 residues. The CDR3 region is CASSQSGLGRFF. CDR3 nucleotide sequence: TGTGCCAGCAGCCAATCCGGACTAGGAAGGTTCTTC.

This chain uses TRBV29-1 with TRBJ2-3; 7 bases are a match to TRBD2. The CDR3 covers 17 residues. Trimming cost V 4 bases and J 3 bases; bases outside gene matches: 16. The germline V gene encodes CDR1 SQVTM and CDR2 ANQGSEA. In DNA, the CDR3 is TGCAGCGTTGCTCTCGGACTAGTTCGGACGGAGACAGATACGCAGTATTTT. Residues: CSVALGLVRTETDTQYF.

V and J are TRBV30 and TRBJ2-7; weak D call: TRBD1 (5 bases). Germline CDR1 GTSNPN, CDR2 SVGIG (reference sequence). The CDR3 totals 13 residues. Trimming left V 5 bases short and J 3 bases short, with 14 bases between. CDR3 sequence reads: CAWGRVPYYEQYF. The DNA of the CDR3 is TGTGCCTGGGGCAGGGTCCCCTACTACGAGCAGTACTTC. The variable domain in full, with the rest retrieved from reference TRBV30 and TRBJ2-7, is SQTIHQWPATLVQPVGSPLSLECTVEGTSNPNLYWYRQAAGRGLQLLFYSVGIGQISSEVPQNLSASRPQDRQFILSSKKLLLSDSGFYLCAWGRVPYYEQYFGPGTRLTVT.

This clone showed up just once. The chain recombines TRBV5-1 with TRBJ1-2, with 7 bases identical to TRBD1. V gave up 4 bases and J gave up 0 bases; unmatched junction bases: 9. The CDR3 contains 16 residues. Germline V lookup: CDR1 SGHRS, CDR2 YFSETQ. The CDR3 region has the DNA TGCGCCAGCAGCGAAATCCCGGGACAGACTAACTATGGCTACACCTTC. Amino acid sequence: CASSEIPGQTNYGYTF. Full variable domain (outside the CDR3, taken from reference TRBV5-1 and TRBJ1-2): KAGVTQTPRYLIKTRGQQVTLSCSPISGHRSVSWYQQTPGQGLQFLFEYFSETQRNKGNFPGRFSGRQFSNSRSEMNVSTLELGDSALYLCASSEIPGQTNYGYTFGSGTRLTVV.

This clone was counted only a few times. V is TRBV5-5 and J is TRBJ1-4; weak D call: TRBD1 (6 bases). V was pared by 4 bases and J by 8 bases, with 15 bases between. The CDR3 runs to 14 residues. Per germline, CDR1 SGHKS and CDR2 YYEKEE (reference sequence). CDR3 loop: CASSPGHDLEKLFF. The CDR3 region has the DNA TGTGCCAGCAGCCCGGGACACGACCTCGAAAAACTGTTTTTT.

V is TRBV29-1 and J is TRBJ2-1; 11 nucleotides line up with TRBD2. With V trimmed by 6 bases and J by 1 base, 8 bases remained unmatched. Germline V gene lookup returns CDR1 SQVTM and CDR2 ANQGSEA. The CDR3 covers 16 residues. As DNA, the CDR3 is TGCAGCGTCGACCCTCTAGCGGGAGGATCCTACAATGAGCAGTTCTTC. Protein product: CSVDPLAGGSYNEQFF.

The chain combines TRBV28 with TRBJ2-7; 9 positions match TRBD1. Unmatched junction bases numbered 8, after V lost 4 bases and J lost 4 bases. The CDR3 loop spans 15 amino acids. From germline, CDR1 is MDHEN and CDR2 SYDVKM. CDR3 sequence reads: CASSSLGQGAYEQYF. As DNA, the CDR3 is TGTGCCAGCAGTTCCTTGGGACAGGGTGCTTACGAGCAGTACTTC.